These 18 T cell receptor beta chains were sequenced from one sample in a study of cytomegalovirus exposure and HLA in healthy donors. Libraries were prepared by immunoSEQ multiplex PCR; TCRdb keeps only in-frame clonotypes and omits some of them. The data show approximately 120,000 clones, with around 94% seen just once and less than 1.5% held by the top ten. Sequenced material: PBMCs. These TCRs come from a woman younger than 35 in good health and CMV-seronegative.

The chain carries TRBV6-5 and TRBJ2-1; TRBD2 is a possible D gene (5 bases). Germline V gene lookup returns CDR1 MNHEY and CDR2 SVGAGI. The CDR3 runs 15 residues. Trimming took off 3 bases at V and 6 bases at J, with 15 bases between the two ends. DNA for the CDR3: TGTGCCAGCAGTTATGTCGACGGGGTTTTCAATGAGCAGTTCTTC. Its protein is CASSYVDGVFNEQFF.

V gene TRBV6-1 combines with J gene TRBJ2-1, with D possibly matching TRBD1 (6 bases). Trimming took off 1 base at V and 12 bases at J, with 13 bases between the two ends. The CDR3 runs to 13 residues. Germline-derived CDR1 and CDR2 are MNHNS and SASEGT. CDR3 sequence (DNA): TGTGCCAGCAGTGAAGGGCCACAGGGTGGGCAGTTCTTC. This encodes CASSEGPQGGQFF.

This rearrangement joins TRBV6-5 to TRBJ2-1; D may be TRBD2 (5 bases). The CDR3 is made up of 15 amino acids. Germline values: CDR1 MNHEY, CDR2 SVGAGI. V gave up 4 bases and J gave up 0 bases, with 10 bases separating them. Here the CDR3 reads CASSFSAYSYNEQFF. CDR3 in DNA: TGTGCCAGCAGTTTTAGCGCCTACTCCTACAATGAGCAGTTCTTC.

This chain uses TRBV2 with TRBJ2-3; 8 bases fit TRBD2. V lost 10 bases to trimming and J lost 0 bases; unmatched junction nucleotides: 6. The germline gives CDR1 SNHLY, CDR2 FYNNEI. The CDR3 has 14 residues. The CDR3 protein is CAIIAGSSTDTQYF. The CDR3 nucleotides read TGTGCCATCATAGCGGGGTCTAGCACAGATACGCAGTATTTT.

This clone occurred once. The V and J genes are TRBV27 and TRBJ2-2, with TRBD1 as a possible D gene (6 bases). Trimming pared 3 bases from V and 7 bases from J, leaving 12 bases between. Looked up from germline, CDR1 is MNHEY and CDR2 is SMNVEV (reference sequence). CDR3 length: 14 residues. The CDR3 reads CASSFQGFGGELFF. The CDR3 DNA is TGTGCCAGCAGTTTCCAGGGGTTCGGCGGGGAGCTGTTTTTT.

CDR3 in DNA: TGTGCCAGCAGTTTCCCTCCCGGGGAGCTGTTTTTT. This translates into CASSFPPGELFF. The rearrangement joins TRBV6-1 to TRBJ2-2; D not certain. CDR1 is MNHNS and CDR2 is SASEGT in the germline V gene. Trimming cost V 5 bases and J 6 bases, with 7 bases left between them. The CDR3 has 12 amino acids.

The rearrangement uses TRBV28 and TRBJ2-3; D is undetermined. The CDR3 length is 12 residues. V was trimmed by 6 bases and J by 0 bases, leaving 4 bases between them. Germline loops: CDR1 MDHEN, CDR2 SYDVKM. CDR3 coding DNA: TGTGCCAGCAGCCTTAGCACAGATACGCAGTATTTT. Protein: CASSLSTDTQYF.

CDR3 loop: CASSPSDRGMNTEAFF. The CDR3 DNA reads as TGTGCCAGCTCACCCTCAGACAGGGGAATGAACACTGAAGCTTTCTTT. This chain joins TRBV18 and TRBJ1-1; 8 positions match TRBD1. The junction had 6 bases not matched to a gene; V was cut back by 3 bases and J by 0 bases. The CDR3 extends over 16 amino acids. Germline V gene sequence: CDR1 KGHSH, CDR2 LQKENI.

V is TRBV19 and J is TRBJ1-3, with TRBD1 identical over 7 bases. The CDR3 length is 14 residues. V gave up 6 bases and J gave up 0 bases; unmatched junction bases: 2. The germline V gene encodes CDR1 LNHDA and CDR2 SQIVND (reference sequence). Here the CDR3 reads CASRSGGSGNTIYF. As DNA, the CDR3 is TGTGCCAGTAGATCAGGGGGCTCTGGAAACACCATATATTTT.

The chain carries TRBV30 and TRBJ2-7, with 7 bases fitting TRBD1. The CDR3 is made up of 14 amino acids. The trim removed 2 bases at V and 2 bases at J, leaving 6 bases unmatched. Germline-derived CDR1 and CDR2 are GTSNPN and SVGIG (reference sequence). Here the CDR3 DNA reads TGTGCCTGGAGTCCTCCCGGGACAGCCTACGAGCAGTACTTC. Protein product: CAWSPPGTAYEQYF.

CDR3 nucleotide sequence: TGTGCCAGCAGTATCCAAGAGACCCAGTACTTC. Protein sequence: CASSIQETQYF. The rearrangement links TRBV7-9 to TRBJ2-5; D gene uncertain. V lost 6 bases and J lost 1, with 3 bases in between. Germline-derived CDR1 and CDR2 are SEHNR and FQNEAQ (reference sequence). The CDR3 is 11 residues long.

The V gene is TRBV5-1, the J gene TRBJ2-5; 8 positions agree with TRBD2. CDR1 and CDR2 (germline): SGHRS, YFSETQ. Losses at the gene ends were 3 bases for V and 3 bases for J; bases not matched to a gene: 7. The CDR3 has 15 residues. This chain's CDR3 is CASSWGPGLEETQYF. In nucleotides, the CDR3 is TGCGCCAGCAGCTGGGGCCCGGGACTAGAAGAGACCCAGTACTTC. The entire variable domain, with the rest obtained from reference TRBV5-1 and TRBJ2-5, is as follows: KAGVTQTPRYLIKTRGQQVTLSCSPISGHRSVSWYQQTPGQGLQFLFEYFSETQRNKGNFPGRFSGRQFSNSRSEMNVSTLELGDSALYLCASSWGPGLEETQYFGPGTRLLVL.

V gene TRBV13 combines with J gene TRBJ2-3, with a weak D call TRBD1 (6 bases). This CDR3 contains 16 residues. From germline, CDR1 is PRHDT and CDR2 FYEKMQ (reference sequence). V gave up 5 bases and J gave up 3 bases, with 18 bases separating them. In DNA, the CDR3 is TGTGCCAGCAGCCACTACTCAGGGGTGGGGACAGATACGCAGTATTTT. Translating gives CASSHYSGVGTDTQYF.

The chain employs TRBV11-2 and TRBJ2-1; perhaps TRBD2 as D (7 bases). Trimming stripped 5 bases from V and 0 bases from J, with 20 bases between. Germline CDR1 reads SGHAT; CDR2 reads FQNNGV. The CDR3 is 18 amino acids. CDR3: CASSPKGGVKHSYNEQFF. CDR3 coding DNA: TGTGCCAGCAGCCCTAAGGGGGGGGTTAAGCACTCCTACAATGAGCAGTTCTTC.

The chain uses TRBV14 and TRBJ2-7; 9 bases align to TRBD2. There are 13 residues in the CDR3. The V gene's germline CDR1 is SGHDN and CDR2 FVKESK. With V trimmed by 5 bases and J by 9 bases, 8 bases remained unmatched. CDR3: CASSTLTSGPQYF. The DNA of the CDR3 is TGTGCCAGCAGCACGTTGACTAGCGGCCCGCAGTACTTC.

The rearrangement links TRBV11-2 to TRBJ1-6, with D possibly matching TRBD1 (5 bases). The germline V and J ends were trimmed by 4 bases and 8 bases, with 9 bases remaining between them. Germline V gene data show CDR1 as SGHAT and CDR2 as FQNNGV. The CDR3 consists of 13 residues. Here the CDR3 reads CASSSQGDSPLHF. Here the CDR3 DNA reads TGTGCCAGCAGCTCACAAGGGGATTCACCCCTCCACTTT. Full variable domain (outside the CDR3, taken from reference TRBV11-2 and TRBJ1-6): EAGVAQSPRYKIIEKRQSVAFWCNPISGHATLYWYQQILGQGPKLLIQFQNNGVVDDSQLPKDRFSAERLKGVDSTLKIQPAKLEDSAVYLCASSSQGDSPLHFGNGTRLTVT.

The CDR3 DNA is TGCGCCAGCAGCCTACTGGTGGGGACAGGGAAGAACTACGAGCAGTACTTC. Protein sequence: CASSLLVGTGKNYEQYF. The chain combines TRBV5-1 with TRBJ2-7, with TRBD1 identical over 9 bases. The V gene end was trimmed by 4 bases and the J gene end by 3 bases; junction bases not matched to a gene: 14. CDR3 length: 17 amino acids. Germline V CDR1 and CDR2: SGHRS, YFSETQ.

This rearrangement joins TRBV5-6 to TRBJ2-5; D gene ambiguous. V was pared by 6 bases and J by 0 bases, with 12 bases between. The CDR3 loop spans 14 amino acids. Germline CDR1 reads SGHDT; CDR2 reads YYEEEE. CDR3 region: CASTPNQYQETQYF. In DNA form, the CDR3 reads TGTGCCAGCACCCCCAACCAGTACCAAGAGACCCAGTACTTC.